This record looks at one TCR beta chain sequence and its context. These data originate in a study of blood T cell repertoires in COVID-19. Participants were aged 18 to 89 years, lived in over 20 US areas, and enrolled virtually. Allocation to cohorts depended on clinical history reported by the participants. Data came from immunoSEQ multiplex PCR; TCRdb stores just in-frame clones and leaves some out. Of 450,000 to 500,000 clones listed, roughly 87% were seen once; the top ten hold 0.65% to 0.9%. Germline V gene sequence: CDR1 SGHRS, CDR2 YFSETQ. This CDR3 contains 15 residues. Trimming left V 0 bases short and J 2 bases short, with 9 bases between.

The chain combines TRBV5-1 with TRBJ1-3; D is ambiguous. The sample comprised PBMCs or T cells enriched from blood (not recorded which). This TCR came from a woman aged 18-35 years who had recovered from COVID-19. The CDR3 sequence: CASSLGGVAGNTIYF. The CDR3 nucleotides are TGCGCCAGCAGCTTGGGAGGAGTAGCTGGAAACACCATATATTTT.